This TCR beta chain came from a study of blood T cell repertoires in COVID-19. Germline loops: CDR1 ENHRY, CDR2 SYGVKD. Trimming left V 3 bases short and J 4 bases short, with 4 bases between. The CDR3 extends over 12 amino acids. This clone was counted a few times. Per the original data handling: Estimates of nucleated cell counts were drawn from the amplification of reference gene primers. This table comes from immunoSEQ multiplex PCR, and its TCRdb copy is limited to in-frame clones, with some not included. V and J calls and clone size come straight from that table; D and trimming were deduced from the DNA. Of some 280,000 clones listed, just under 85% are singletons.

V usage is TRBV10-3 and J usage is TRBJ1-5, with D unresolved. This sequence was found in a woman in her 50s with active or convalescent COVID-19. Sequencing input: peripheral blood. The CDR3 DNA follows: TGTGCCATCAGTGACAGTAATCAGCCCCAGCATTTT. This translates into CAISDSNQPQHF.